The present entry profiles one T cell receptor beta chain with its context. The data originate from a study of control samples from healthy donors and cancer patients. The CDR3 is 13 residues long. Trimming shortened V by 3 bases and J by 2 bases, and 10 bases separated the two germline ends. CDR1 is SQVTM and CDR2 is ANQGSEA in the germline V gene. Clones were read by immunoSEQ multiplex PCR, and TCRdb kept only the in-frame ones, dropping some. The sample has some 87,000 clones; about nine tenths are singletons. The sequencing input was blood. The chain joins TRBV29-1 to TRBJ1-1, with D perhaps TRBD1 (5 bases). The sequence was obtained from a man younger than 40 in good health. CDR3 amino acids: CSVDGGGNTEAFF. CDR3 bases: TGCAGCGTTGATGGGGGTGGTAACACTGAAGCTTTCTTT.